A single sample is the source of the 14 T cell receptor beta chains below, sequenced in a study of ipilimumab plus nivolumab after autologous stem cell transplantation. The data were produced by immunoSEQ multiplex PCR, yet TCRdb's version contains in-frame clones alone and is incomplete. This table has around 17,000 clones, roughly 70% appearing once. The material sequenced was PBMCs, taken in a trial of ipilimumab plus nivolumab as post-transplant consolidation. Receptors were obtained from a male donor with diffuse large B-cell lymphoma.

This chain links TRBV4-1 with TRBJ1-1; 8 positions agree with TRBD1. The J segment lost 6 bases and the V segment lost 5 bases, leaving 8 bases of the junction unmatched. CDR1 MGHRA and CDR2 YSYEKL come from the germline V gene. CDR3 size: 14 residues. The DNA for the CDR3 is TGCGCCAGCAGCGGACGGACAGGGAGATCTGAAGCTTTCTTT. Its translation is CASSGRTGRSEAFF.

A few counts support this clone. J is TRBJ1-5 and V is TRBV2; D might be TRBD1 (5 bases). Trimming took off 1 base at V and 2 bases at J, with 9 bases between the two ends. This CDR3 is 15 amino acids long. Germline CDR1 is SNHLY and CDR2 is FYNNEI. CDR3 sequence (DNA): TGTGCCAGCAGTGAAGAACAACAGGGCAATCAGCCCCAGCATTTT. Translating gives CASSEEQQGNQPQHF.

The CDR3 coding sequence is TGTGCCAGCTCACCGCGTTCATCGGGCTACGAGCAGTACTTC. It specifies CASSPRSSGYEQYF. The chain is built from TRBV18 and TRBJ2-7; D unresolved. Trimming removed 3 bases at V and 3 bases at J, with 12 bases between. The CDR3 has 14 residues. The germline CDR1 and CDR2 sequences are KGHSH and LQKENI. Filled out from reference TRBV18 and TRBJ2-7, the complete variable domain reads NAGVMQNPRHLVRRRGQEARLRCSPMKGHSHVYWYRQLPEEGLKFMVYLQKENIIDESGMPKERFSAEFPKEGPSILRIQQVVRGDSAAYFCASSPRSSGYEQYFGPGTRLTVT.

Relative to its sample, this clone is medium-sized (0.01 to 0.1%). This chain joins TRBV28 and TRBJ2-2; possible D gene TRBD1, 5 bases. Between the trimmed V and J ends, which lost 5 bases and 4 bases, there was a span of 8 bases. CDR1 MDHEN and CDR2 SYDVKM come from the germline V gene. The CDR3 sequence is 13 residues long. The CDR3 nucleotides read TGTGCCAGCAGTCTTAGGGGCACCGGGGAGCTGTTTTTT. Translation: CASSLRGTGELFF.

The chain employs TRBV7-2 and TRBJ2-1; TRBD1 matches at 9 bases. Germline-derived CDR1 and CDR2 are SGHTA and FQGNSA. V lost 6 bases to trimming and J lost 7 bases; unmatched junction nucleotides: 7. This CDR3 contains 14 residues. DNA for the CDR3: TGTGCCAGCAGTAGTCCCGGGACAGGGAATGAGCAGTTCTTC. It is translated as CASSSPGTGNEQFF.

The J gene is TRBJ2-1, the V gene TRBV5-1; TRBD2 aligns across 8 bases. CDR1 is SGHRS, CDR2 YFSETQ, per germline. The CDR3 loop spans 17 amino acids. The V segment lost 0 bases and the J segment 2 bases; nucleotides outside the gene matches: 7. The CDR3 DNA sequence: TGCGCCAGCAGCTTGGCCGGAGGAGCGGGAGCCTACAATGAGCAGTTCTTC. Translating gives CASSLAGGAGAYNEQFF.

The V call is TRBV18, the J call TRBJ2-6; TRBD1 might be the D (5 bases). V lost 1 base and J lost 0, with 7 bases in between. The CDR3 runs 16 residues. CDR1 is KGHSH, CDR2 LQKENI, per germline. CDR3 in amino acids: CASSPQGNSGANVLTF. The CDR3 DNA reads as TGTGCCAGCTCACCACAGGGGAACTCTGGGGCCAACGTCCTGACTTTC.

This chain connects TRBV18 to TRBJ1-1, with TRBD1 identical over 7 bases. Germline trimming cut 6 bases from V and 0 bases from J; bases unmatched to any gene: 10. Germline CDR1 is KGHSH and CDR2 is LQKENI. The length of the CDR3 is 16 residues. Here the CDR3 reads CASSPRGGLVNTEAFF. The CDR3 DNA is TGTGCCAGCTCCCCTCGAGGGGGCCTGGTGAACACTGAAGCTTTCTTT.

In this sample, this clone turned up a few times. The chain links TRBV2 to TRBJ2-7, with TRBD2 matching over 8 bases. V was clipped by 8 bases and J by 2 bases; unmatched bases: 5. The germline gives CDR1 SNHLY, CDR2 FYNNEI. The CDR3 has 13 residues. CDR3 bases: TGTGCCAGCGCGGGAGGCCCCACCTACGAGCAGTACTTC. Translation: CASAGGPTYEQYF.

The chain combines TRBV7-9 with TRBJ1-2; no clear D. Trimming stripped 2 bases from V and 4 bases from J, with 14 bases between. The germline V gene has CDR1 SEHNR and CDR2 FQNEAQ (reference sequence). The length of the CDR3 is 15 residues. Here the CDR3 reads CASSLTGQRPYGYTF. In nucleotides, the CDR3 is TGTGCCAGCAGCTTAACTGGCCAGCGCCCCTATGGCTACACCTTC. Full variable domain (remainder filled in from reference TRBV7-9 and TRBJ1-2): DTGVSQNPRHKITKRGQNVTFRCDPISEHNRLYWYRQTLGQGPEFLTYFQNEAQLEKSRLLSDRFSAERPKGSFSTLEIQRTEQGDSAMYLCASSLTGQRPYGYTFGSGTRLTVV.

The chain has TRBV11-2 and TRBJ2-3; 11 nucleotides agree with TRBD2. This CDR3 region has 15 residues. Trimming at V came to 5 bases and at J to 5 bases, leaving 6 bases not matched to a gene. CDR1 and CDR2 (germline): SGHAT, FQNNGV. The CDR3 coding sequence is TGTGCCAGCAGCCGCCTAGCGGGGGGAGAAGATACGCAGTATTTT. Encoded protein: CASSRLAGGEDTQYF. The full variable domain, with the rest looked up from reference TRBV11-2 and TRBJ2-3, is EAGVAQSPRYKIIEKRQSVAFWCNPISGHATLYWYQQILGQGPKLLIQFQNNGVVDDSQLPKDRFSAERLKGVDSTLKIQPAKLEDSAVYLCASSRLAGGEDTQYFGPGTRLTVL.

This chain joins TRBV19 and TRBJ1-2; no definite D call. The germline V and J ends were trimmed by 3 bases and 3 bases, with 11 bases remaining between them. Per germline, CDR1 LNHDA and CDR2 SQIVND (reference sequence). The CDR3 loop spans 14 amino acids. The CDR3 is CASSISAVDYGYTF. The DNA of the CDR3 is TGTGCCAGTAGTATCTCAGCAGTGGACTATGGCTACACCTTC.

The chain combines TRBV7-9 with TRBJ2-3; D gene ambiguous. The germline CDR1 and CDR2 sequences are SEHNR and FQNEAQ (reference sequence). This CDR3 contains 11 residues. The V gene lost 1 base and the J gene lost 10 bases, with 6 bases spanning the gap. CDR3 sequence reads: CASSLDKAQYF. CDR3 in DNA: TGTGCCAGCAGCTTAGATAAGGCGCAGTATTTT. The full variable domain, with the rest looked up from reference TRBV7-9 and TRBJ2-3, is DTGVSQNPRHKITKRGQNVTFRCDPISEHNRLYWYRQTLGQGPEFLTYFQNEAQLEKSRLLSDRFSAERPKGSFSTLEIQRTEQGDSAMYLCASSLDKAQYFGPGTRLTVL.

The V gene is TRBV10-3, the J gene TRBJ2-2, with no clear D. The ends were cut back, 0 bases at V and 5 bases at J, with 10 bases in the middle. This CDR3 is 15 amino acids long. CDR1 and CDR2 (germline): ENHRY, SYGVKD. The CDR3 nucleotides are TGTGCCATCAGTGAGTCCTCCCGGCGGACCGGGGAGCTGTTTTTT. Translation gives CAISESSRRTGELFF.